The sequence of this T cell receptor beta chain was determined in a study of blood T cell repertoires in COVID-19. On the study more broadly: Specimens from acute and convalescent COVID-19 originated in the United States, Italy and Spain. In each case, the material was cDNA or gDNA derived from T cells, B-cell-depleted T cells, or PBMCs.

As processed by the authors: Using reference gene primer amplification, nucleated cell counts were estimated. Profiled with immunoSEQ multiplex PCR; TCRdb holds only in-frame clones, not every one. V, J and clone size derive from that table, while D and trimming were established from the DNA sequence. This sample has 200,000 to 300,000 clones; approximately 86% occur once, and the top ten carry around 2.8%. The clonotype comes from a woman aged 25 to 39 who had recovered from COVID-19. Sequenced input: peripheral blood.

The CDR3 loop is CASSFLGPNRGGGNYEQYF. In DNA, the CDR3 is TGTGCCAGCAGTTTTTTGGGCCCCAACAGGGGAGGTGGAAACTACGAGCAGTACTTC. V is TRBV27 and J is TRBJ2-7; possible D gene TRBD1, 7 bases. The CDR3 spans 19 residues. Trimming took 3 bases from V and 3 from J, leaving 27 bases between them. Germline V gene sequence: CDR1 MNHEY, CDR2 SMNVEV (reference sequence).